This TCR beta chain is drawn from a study of blood T cell repertoires in COVID-19. On the study more broadly: There were acute and convalescent COVID-19 samples, and they came from the United States, Italy and Spain. Sample material is recorded as cDNA or gDNA derived from T cells, B-cell-depleted T cells, or PBMCs.

TCRdb keeps only in-frame clones here, not all; method: immunoSEQ multiplex PCR. The sample yields just over 650,000 clones, 80% to 90% seen once. With 7 bases clipped from V and 3 bases from J, the junction kept 7 bases outside the gene matches. The CDR3 has 15 amino acids. The V gene's germline CDR1 is SQVTM and CDR2 ANQGSEA. The receptor's source is a woman aged 18-29 years with acute or convalescent COVID-19. The V and J genes are TRBV29-1 and TRBJ2-4, with 12 bases lining up with TRBD2. The specimen sequenced was peripheral blood. CDR3 protein: CSAQLAGGLKNIQYF. The DNA for the CDR3 is TGCAGCGCTCAACTAGCGGGGGGCCTCAAAAACATTCAGTACTTC. Based on the CDR3 plus reference TRBV29-1 and TRBJ2-4, the full variable domain is SAVISQKPSRDICQRGTSLTIQCQVDSQVTMMFWYRQQPGQSLTLIATANQGSEATYESGFVIDKFPISRPNLTFSTLTVSNMSPEDSSIYLCSAQLAGGLKNIQYFGAGTRLSVL.